A selection of T cell receptor beta chains follows, all from one sample in a study of shared clonotypes between healthy human individuals. Sequencing was performed with immunoSEQ multiplex PCR; in TCRdb, only in-frame clones are kept and a portion is missing. The profile shows 2,500,000 or so clones, approximately 92% of them singletons. The sequencing input was naive CD4+ T cells sorted from blood. All receptors come from a man aged 18 to 30 in good health. CDR3s include the opening cysteine and the closing phenylalanine or tryptophan. The D gene is left open where the match is weak. Clone sizes are given selectively: once, few, many, or a class where the clone is expanded.

clone_size: -; v_call: TRBV5-4; d_call: -; j_call: TRBJ2-5; cdr3_nt: TGTGCCAGCAGCCCGTCCCCGGGACAACAAGAGACCCAGTACTTC; cdr3_aa: CASSPSPGQQETQYF
clone_size: -; v_call: TRBV30; d_call: TRBD1; j_call: TRBJ1-6; cdr3_nt: TGTGCCTGGATCCGGGACAGCGAAAATTCACCCCTCCACTTT; cdr3_aa: CAWIRDSENSPLHF
clone_size: -; v_call: TRBV6-1; d_call: -; j_call: TRBJ2-5; cdr3_nt: TGTGCCAGCCGGGGGATCCAAGAGACCCAGTACTTC; cdr3_aa: CASRGIQETQYF
clone_size: -; v_call: TRBV5-1; d_call: -; j_call: TRBJ2-3; cdr3_nt: TGCGCCAGCAGCTTGGACCCGGGGGGCTCCACAGATACGCAGTATTTT; cdr3_aa: CASSLDPGGSTDTQYF
clone_size: -; v_call: TRBV7-2; d_call: -; j_call: TRBJ2-5; cdr3_nt: TGTGCCAGCAGCTTTTGGGGAGAGTACCAAGAGACCCAGTACTTC; cdr3_aa: CASSFWGEYQETQYF
clone_size: -; v_call: TRBV7-3; d_call: -; j_call: TRBJ2-7; cdr3_nt: TGTGCCAGCACCATACCGACCGAGAGCTCCTACGAGCAGTACTTC; cdr3_aa: CASTIPTESSYEQYF
clone_size: once; v_call: TRBV5-6; d_call: -; j_call: TRBJ2-7; cdr3_nt: TGTGCCAGCAGCGGTGGACAATCCTACGAGCAGTACTTC; cdr3_aa: CASSGGQSYEQYF
clone_size: -; v_call: TRBV6-1; d_call: -; j_call: TRBJ2-5; cdr3_nt: TGTGCCAGCAGTGAAGTGGGGGAGACCCAGTACTTC; cdr3_aa: CASSEVGETQYF
clone_size: -; v_call: TRBV15; d_call: TRBD1; j_call: TRBJ1-6; cdr3_nt: TGTGCCACCAGCCCTAGGGGGACAGGGAATTATAATTCACCCCTCCACTTT; cdr3_aa: CATSPRGTGNYNSPLHF
clone_size: once; v_call: TRBV29-1; d_call: -; j_call: TRBJ1-2; cdr3_nt: TGCAGCGTAAAGGACGGTCGCGGCTACACCTTC; cdr3_aa: CSVKDGRGYTF
clone_size: -; v_call: TRBV9; d_call: TRBD2; j_call: TRBJ2-1; cdr3_nt: TGTGCCAGCGCCTCCCGGGACTACAACAATGAGCAGTTCTTC; cdr3_aa: CASASRDYNNEQFF
clone_size: few; v_call: TRBV4-1; d_call: TRBD1; j_call: TRBJ1-4; cdr3_nt: TGCGCCAGCAGCCAAGGACAGGGGGCAGAAAAACTGTTTTTT; cdr3_aa: CASSQGQGAEKLFF
clone_size: -; v_call: TRBV28; d_call: TRBD1; j_call: TRBJ2-7; cdr3_nt: TGTGCCAGCAGTGTCCGGGGACAGGACTACGAGCAGTACTTC; cdr3_aa: CASSVRGQDYEQYF
clone_size: once; v_call: TRBV2; d_call: TRBD2; j_call: TRBJ2-3; cdr3_nt: TGTGCCAGCATGGGACTAGCGGGAGGAACGCAGTATTTT; cdr3_aa: CASMGLAGGTQYF
clone_size: -; v_call: TRBV2; d_call: -; j_call: TRBJ2-4; cdr3_nt: TGTGCCAGCAGTGAAGCGCTTTTACCCTTTCAGTACTTC; cdr3_aa: CASSEALLPFQYF
clone_size: -; v_call: TRBV5-1; d_call: -; j_call: TRBJ1-2; cdr3_nt: TGCGCCAGCAGCCTAGGGACAAGTCACTATGGCTACACCTTC; cdr3_aa: CASSLGTSHYGYTF
clone_size: -; v_call: TRBV10-3; d_call: -; j_call: TRBJ2-1; cdr3_nt: TGTGCCATCAGTGAGCCGTGGAATGAGCAGTTCTTC; cdr3_aa: CAISEPWNEQFF
clone_size: -; v_call: TRBV7-3; d_call: TRBD1; j_call: TRBJ2-1; cdr3_nt: TGTGCCAGCAGCCTTTTAGGGGGCATCAATGAGCAGTTCTTC; cdr3_aa: CASSLLGGINEQFF